These 18 T cell receptor beta chains were sequenced from one sample in a study of OX40 agonist ivuxolimab in advanced cancers. Clones were read by immunoSEQ multiplex PCR, and TCRdb kept only the in-frame ones, dropping some. The data hold under 85,000 clones, with less than 90% observed a single time. This specimen was CD4+ or CD8+ T cells sorted from blood, taken in a trial of the OX40 agonist ivuxolimab. These receptors were collected from an adult with an advanced solid tumor such as melanoma, head and neck, liver or kidney cancer.

This chain connects TRBV5-4 to TRBJ2-7; maybe TRBD2 (5 bases). Trimming took off 4 bases at V and 7 bases at J, with 18 bases between the two ends. The CDR3 runs to 14 residues. CDR1 is SGHNT and CDR2 is YYREEE in the germline V gene (reference sequence). CDR3 in amino acids: CASSIPGSAAEQYF. CDR3 DNA sequence: TGTGCCAGCAGCATACCGGGATCCGCCGCGGAGCAGTACTTC.

The chain employs TRBV4-2 and TRBJ2-2; tentative D call: TRBD1 (6 bases). Looked up from germline, CDR1 is LGHNA and CDR2 is YNFKEQ. The CDR3 covers 17 residues. Trimming stripped 0 bases from V and 8 bases from J, with 19 bases between. The chain's CDR3 is CASSQDGTGTRLGELFF. CDR3 bases: TGTGCCAGCAGCCAAGATGGCACAGGGACCCGATTGGGGGAGCTGTTTTTT.

The CDR3 region is CASSYREGYEQYF. The CDR3 DNA reads TGTGCCAGCAGTTACCGAGAGGGATACGAGCAGTACTTC. The rearrangement joins TRBV6-5 to TRBJ2-7, with TRBD2 as a possible D gene (5 bases). This CDR3 region has 13 residues. Deletions cut 2 bases from V and 4 bases from J, with 9 bases between. CDR1 and CDR2 from the germline V gene are MNHEY and SVGAGI.

This chain connects TRBV19 to TRBJ2-2, with D possibly matching TRBD2 (5 bases). The CDR3 sequence is 15 residues long. The germline CDR1 and CDR2 sequences are LNHDA and SQIVND (reference sequence). Trimming removed 3 bases from V and 4 bases from J, with 12 bases in between. The CDR3 DNA reads TGTGCCAGTAGTATTTTATTTCGGGGCACCGGGGAGCTGTTTTTT. This sequence encodes CASSILFRGTGELFF.

This clone has only one observation. The chain joins TRBV19 to TRBJ1-2, with unresolved D. This CDR3 spans 13 amino acids. The V end lost 3 bases, the J end lost 2 bases, and 7 bases lay between the germline ends. The germline V gene has CDR1 LNHDA and CDR2 SQIVND (reference sequence). The CDR3 reads CASSINRNYGYTF. The CDR3 DNA sequence: TGTGCCAGTAGTATCAACAGAAACTATGGCTACACCTTC.

The V and J genes are TRBV4-2 and TRBJ2-7; the match to TRBD2 covers 8 bases. The CDR3 consists of 14 residues. Looked up from germline, CDR1 is LGHNA and CDR2 is YNFKEQ. Trimming took 7 bases from V and 2 from J; bases not matched to a gene: 7. The chain's CDR3 is CASKTSDGTYEQYF. Here the CDR3 DNA reads TGTGCCAGCAAGACTAGCGACGGGACCTACGAGCAGTACTTC.

This rearrangement joins TRBV5-4 to TRBJ2-7; TRBD1 agrees at 9 bases. Germline lookup yields CDR1 SGHNT and CDR2 YYREEE (reference sequence). The CDR3 is made up of 15 amino acids. After removal of 0 bases from V and 6 bases from J, the junction contained 7 bases not matched to a gene. CDR3 coding DNA: TGTGCCAGCAGCTTGGGGGGACAGGGTGCTTCCGAGCAGTACTTC. It encodes CASSLGGQGASEQYF.

The chain carries TRBV9 and TRBJ1-4, with D perhaps TRBD1 (5 bases). V was clipped by 4 bases and J by 0 bases, with 10 bases between them. This CDR3 has 15 amino acids. Germline V gene data show CDR1 as SGDLS and CDR2 as YYNGEE. Written as DNA, the CDR3 is TGTGCCAGCAGCAGAACACAGGCAACTAATGAAAAACTGTTTTTT. Translation gives CASSRTQATNEKLFF. The complete variable domain, with remaining parts taken from reference TRBV9 and TRBJ1-4, reads DSGVTQTPKHLITATGQRVTLRCSPRSGDLSVYWYQQSLDQGLQFLIQYYNGEERAKGNILERFSAQQFPDLHSELNLSSLELGDSALYFCASSRTQATNEKLFFGSGTQLSVL.

This chain joins TRBV6-1 and TRBJ1-5, with D perhaps TRBD1 (6 bases). V lost 7 bases, J lost 11 bases, and 21 bases lay in between. Per germline, CDR1 MNHNS and CDR2 SASEGT. The CDR3 is 14 amino acids. The CDR3 sequence is CASTLGASGETQHF. For the CDR3, the DNA is TGTGCCAGCACGTTGGGGGCCTCAGGTGAGACCCAGCATTTT.

The chain joins TRBV6-5 to TRBJ1-1; D ambiguous. The germline V gene encodes CDR1 MNHEY and CDR2 SVGAGI. The CDR3 sequence is 12 residues long. The V and J ends lost 5 bases and 6 bases respectively, with 10 bases between them. CDR3 amino acids: CASSDSWAEAFF. The DNA of the CDR3 is TGTGCCAGCAGTGATTCCTGGGCTGAAGCTTTCTTT.

The chain is built from TRBV25-1 and TRBJ2-2, with 10 bases aligning to TRBD2. CDR3 length equals 16 residues. Losses at the gene ends were 3 bases for V and 11 bases for J; bases not matched to a gene: 12. Germline V gene lookup returns CDR1 MGHDK and CDR2 SYGVNS. The CDR3 nucleotides are TGTGCCAGCAGTGAGAGGGGAGCGGGAGGGGTAGGAGAGCTGTTTTTT. It translates to CASSERGAGGVGELFF.

This clone was counted a few times. The V gene is TRBV29-1, the J gene TRBJ2-7; perhaps D is TRBD1 or TRBD2 (6 bases each). V lost 6 bases to trimming and J lost 5 bases, with 17 bases between them. The CDR3 runs 13 residues. Per the germline V gene, CDR1 is SQVTM and CDR2 is ANQGSEA. The CDR3 DNA follows: TGCAGCGTCCCCGGGGGCTTCCTCGACGAGCAGTACTTC. This translates into CSVPGGFLDEQYF.

V and J are TRBV6-4 and TRBJ2-5, with 11 bases identical to TRBD2. CDR1 is MRHNA and CDR2 is SNTAGT in the germline V gene. Trimming took 10 bases from V and 4 from J; bases not matched to a gene: 14. The CDR3 has 16 amino acids. The CDR3 loop is CATNLGRTSGRETQYF. In DNA, the CDR3 is TGTGCCACCAACCTCGGGCGAACTAGCGGGAGAGAGACCCAGTACTTC.

This sequence joins TRBV6-5 and TRBJ1-4, with a tentative D call TRBD1 (5 bases). CDR1 is MNHEY and CDR2 is SVGAGI in the germline V gene. Trimming pared 0 bases from V and 8 bases from J, leaving 13 bases between. The CDR3 extends over 15 amino acids. DNA of the CDR3: TGTGCCAGCAGTTACTCGAGCGGCAGGGAAGAAAAACTGTTTTTT. This translates into CASSYSSGREEKLFF.

This clone occurred once. CDR3 residues: CASSYFTGSSYGYTF. The CDR3 DNA reads TGTGCCAGCAGTTACTTTACAGGTAGTAGCTATGGCTACACCTTC. The chain is built from TRBV6-5 and TRBJ1-2, with D possibly TRBD1 on 5 matching bases. V lost 1 base and J lost 4, with 13 bases in between. This CDR3 spans 15 amino acids. CDR1 and CDR2 from the germline V gene are MNHEY and SVGAGI.

The V gene is TRBV2, the J gene TRBJ2-7; D is perhaps TRBD2 (6 bases). In germline, CDR1 is SNHLY, CDR2 FYNNEI. Deletions cut 7 bases from V and 0 bases from J, with 13 bases between. The CDR3 sequence is 14 residues long. CDR3 residues: CASTGTLYSYEQYF. The CDR3 region has the DNA TGTGCCAGCACCGGGACTCTCTACTCCTACGAGCAGTACTTC. Full variable domain (remainder filled in from reference TRBV2 and TRBJ2-7): EPEVTQTPSHQVTQMGQEVILRCVPISNHLYFYWYRQILGQKVEFLVSFYNNEISEKSEIFDDQFSVERPDGSNFTLKIRSTKLEDSAMYFCASTGTLYSYEQYFGPGTRLTVT.

CDR3 DNA: TGTGCCAGCAGCTTATCCGGCGGGAGGGGAGAGCAGTACTTC. Its translation is CASSLSGGRGEQYF. This chain joins TRBV7-2 and TRBJ2-7, with 9 nucleotides matching TRBD2. Trimming cost V 2 bases and J 7 bases; bases outside gene matches: 6. CDR1 SGHTA and CDR2 FQGNSA come from the germline V gene. The CDR3 is 14 residues long.

This clone is a singleton in its sample. This chain uses TRBV6-5 with TRBJ1-6; 7 bases map to TRBD1. The CDR3 is made up of 14 amino acids. The V and J ends lost 6 bases and 4 bases, in that order; junction bases with no gene match: 3. Germline CDR1 is MNHEY and CDR2 is SVGAGI. CDR3 residues: CASRAGQYNSPLHF. For the CDR3, the DNA is TGTGCCAGCAGGGCGGGACAGTATAATTCACCCCTCCACTTT.